Below are 23 T cell receptor beta chains sequenced from a single sample in a study of T cell repertoires in cytomegalovirus infection. Each CDR3 protein is one row after TCRdb ran MiXCR on the reads. The repertoire holds around 100,000 distinct CDR3 sequences, with roughly 40% as singletons. For these receptors, no antigen is known. Sequenced here: CD8+ T cells from cultured PBMCs, sampled from culture after CMV antigen stimulation. These receptors were collected from a human donor in good health (CMV status not recorded). Some clones in this sample may be carry-over from other donors' samples.

This clonotype was counted a single time. Germline and junction disagree at one end, which may indicate a read error. The chain carries TRBV6-2 or TRBV6-3 and TRBJ2-1; 7 bases are shared with TRBD2. The V gene's germline CDR1 is MNHEY and CDR2 SVGEGT. The CDR3 contains 17 residues. The CDR3 DNA reads TGTGCCAACAGTGACCCCTTGGATAGCGGGTTCTACAATGAGCAGTTCTTC. This encodes CANSDPLDSGFYNEQFF.

The table lists this clonotype with many counts. The chain recombines TRBV12-3 or TRBV12-4 with TRBJ2-1; TRBD2 matches 14 bases. The CDR3 has 19 amino acids. The junction had 16 bases not matched to a gene; V was cut back by 5 bases and J by 7 bases. The CDR3 is CASSLGLAGGNKSPNEQFF. CDR3 nucleotide sequence: TGTGCCAGCAGTCTCGGACTAGCGGGGGGTAATAAAAGCCCAAATGAGCAGTTCTTC.

Only a few counts were recorded for this clonotype. The chain is built from TRBV6-8 and TRBJ1-2, with D maybe TRBD1 (5 bases). Germline V gene sequence: CDR1 MNHGY, CDR2 SAAAGT. Trimming took 2 bases from V and 8 from J, leaving 12 bases between them. This CDR3 contains 13 residues. CDR3 region: CASSYGQGGGYTF. Here the CDR3 DNA reads TGTGCCAGCAGTTACGGCCAGGGCGGCGGCTACACCTTC.

This clonotype showed up just once. V is TRBV3-1 and J is TRBJ1-3, with D possibly being TRBD1 (5 bases). The CDR3 sequence is 15 residues long. Germline values: CDR1 LGHDT, CDR2 YNNKEL (reference sequence). V was shortened by 4 bases and J by 4 bases, with 14 bases between the two germline ends. The CDR3 loop reads CASSPDTTRGNTIYF. Here the CDR3 DNA reads TGTGCCAGCAGCCCGGACACTACCAGGGGAAACACCATATATTTT.

This clonotype showed up many times. V is TRBV7-2 and J is TRBJ2-3; perhaps D is TRBD1 or TRBD2 (5 bases each). CDR3 size: 17 residues. The germline gives CDR1 SGHTA, CDR2 FQGNSA. Trimming removed 4 bases from V and 5 bases from J, with 22 bases in between. The CDR3 loop reads CASSSPPFPGTEDTQYF. The CDR3 DNA is TGTGCCAGCAGCTCCCCTCCTTTTCCGGGGACCGAAGATACGCAGTATTTT.

In its sample, this clonotype was seen a few times. The chain joins TRBV7-2 to TRBJ1-1; D is ambiguous. The CDR3 extends over 14 amino acids. From germline, CDR1 is SGHTA and CDR2 FQGNSA. V lost 2 bases and J 6 bases, leaving 13 bases between the germline ends. DNA for the CDR3: TGTGCCAGCAGCTTATACCCACGTGAAGCTGAAGCTTTCTTT. Amino acids: CASSLYPREAEAFF. Full variable domain (remainder filled in from reference TRBV7-2 and TRBJ1-1): GAGVSQSPSNKVTEKGKDVELRCDPISGHTALYWYRQSLGQGLEFLIYFQGNSAPDKSGLPSDRFSAERTGGSVSTLTIQRTQQEDSAVYLCASSLYPREAEAFFGQGTRLTVV.

J is TRBJ2-7 and V is TRBV12-3 or TRBV12-4; D is undetermined. V was trimmed by 6 bases and J by 6 bases, leaving 15 bases between them. This CDR3 contains 13 residues. This CDR3 is CASSPGRAVEQYF. CDR3 nucleotide sequence: TGTGCCAGCAGCCCGGGTCGGGCCGTCGAGCAGTACTTC.

This clonotype appeared a few times. This rearrangement joins TRBV7-2 to TRBJ2-5; 8 bases align to TRBD1. V dropped 0 bases and J dropped 1; count of bases not matched to a gene: 10. The germline V gene has CDR1 SGHTA and CDR2 FQGNSA. This CDR3 spans 18 amino acids. The CDR3 DNA reads as TGTGCCAGCAGCTTAGCGGACAGGGTAAACCCCTTCCAAGAGACCCAGTACTTC. Translating gives CASSLADRVNPFQETQYF.

The chain is built from TRBV4-1 and TRBJ2-3; tentatively, D is TRBD2 (6 bases). CDR1 MGHRA and CDR2 YSYEKL come from the germline V gene. Trimming stripped 6 bases from V and 6 bases from J, with 13 bases between. The CDR3 spans 13 residues. Here the CDR3 reads CASSHGRFDTQYF. The DNA of the CDR3 is TGCGCCAGCAGTCATGGGAGGTTTGATACGCAGTATTTT.

In this sample, this clonotype turned up once. V usage is TRBV15 and J usage is TRBJ2-1, with 10 nucleotides matching TRBD2. In germline, CDR1 is LNHNV, CDR2 YYDKDF (reference sequence). The CDR3 is 17 residues long. V shed 0 bases, J shed 8 bases, and the junction held 10 bases outside the gene matches. DNA for the CDR3: TGTGCCACCAGCAGAGATGAGGGGGGGCTAGCGGGGGATGAGCAGTTCTTC. This gives the protein CATSRDEGGLAGDEQFF.

This clonotype was seen only a few times. The chain couples TRBV28 to TRBJ2-7; perhaps TRBD1 as D (5 bases). Germline V gives CDR1 MDHEN, CDR2 SYDVKM. There are 14 residues in the CDR3. Trimming took 5 bases from V and 2 from J, leaving 13 bases between them. CDR3 protein: CASSPDSLTYEQYF. The CDR3 nucleotides read TGTGCCAGCAGTCCCGACAGCCTAACCTACGAGCAGTACTTC.

Within the sample, this clonotype is medium-sized. The chain carries TRBV7-2 and TRBJ2-3, with TRBD2 matching 16 bases. The germline CDR1 and CDR2 sequences are SGHTA and FQGNSA. With V trimmed by 5 bases and J by 5 bases, 4 bases remained unmatched. The CDR3 is 16 residues long. Here the CDR3 reads CASSAGLAGGQDTQYF. DNA for the CDR3: TGTGCCAGCAGCGCGGGACTAGCGGGGGGGCAAGATACGCAGTATTTT.

This clonotype has at least ten counts. The V and J genes are TRBV6-1 and TRBJ1-1, with D hard to call. CDR1 MNHNS and CDR2 SASEGT come from the germline V gene. The CDR3 is 15 residues long. V lost 6 bases and J 1 base, leaving 15 bases between the germline ends. For the CDR3, the DNA is TGTGCCAGCAGCCCGGTGGAAAAGGGGAACACTGAAGCTTTCTTT. Translation gives CASSPVEKGNTEAFF.

V usage is TRBV6-8 and J usage is TRBJ1-6; a weak D match, TRBD1 (5 bases). Between the trimmed V and J ends, which lost 6 bases and 1 base, there was a span of 13 bases. The CDR3 has 16 residues. Germline CDR1 reads MNHGY; CDR2 reads SAAAGT. The CDR3 loop reads CASSPGRGSYNSPLHF. The CDR3 DNA sequence: TGTGCCAGCAGCCCTGGGAGGGGTTCCTATAATTCACCCCTCCACTTT.

The chain uses TRBV12-3 or TRBV12-4 and TRBJ2-7, with D perhaps TRBD2 (6 bases). The CDR3 totals 14 residues. V lost 3 bases, J lost 0 bases, and 9 bases lay in between. CDR3 protein: CASSFGGVSYEQYF. The CDR3, as DNA: TGTGCCAGCAGTTTTGGCGGGGTCTCCTACGAGCAGTACTTC.

The chain employs TRBV27 and TRBJ2-1; D may correspond to TRBD1 or TRBD2 (5 bases each). Germline V CDR1 and CDR2: MNHEY, SMNVEV (reference sequence). There are 14 residues in the CDR3. V was trimmed by 6 bases and J by 5 bases, leaving 14 bases between them. The CDR3 here is CASSTSGTNNEQFF. In DNA form, the CDR3 reads TGTGCCAGCAGCACCTCGGGGACCAACAATGAGCAGTTCTTC.

The chain is built from TRBV11-2 and TRBJ2-5; D perhaps matches TRBD2 (5 bases). Trimming stripped 5 bases from V and 5 bases from J, with 18 bases between. The germline gives CDR1 SGHAT, CDR2 FQNNGV. The CDR3 has 15 residues. As DNA, the CDR3 is TGTGCCAGCAGCACTACGGGAAGCTACGGGGAGACCCAGTACTTC. It encodes CASSTTGSYGETQYF.

This chain connects TRBV25-1 to TRBJ1-2, with 7 bases identical to TRBD1. After removal of 1 base from V and 4 bases from J, the junction contained 6 bases not matched to a gene. The germline V gene encodes CDR1 MGHDK and CDR2 SYGVNS. CDR3 size: 15 residues. The CDR3 DNA reads TGTGCCAGCAGTGAATCCGCAGGGGGGTTCTATGGCTACACCTTC. Translation: CASSESAGGFYGYTF.

The J gene is TRBJ1-2, the V gene TRBV6-6; 12 nucleotides agree with TRBD1. CDR3 length: 17 amino acids. The germline V gene has CDR1 MNHNY and CDR2 SVGAGI (reference sequence). Germline trimming cut 5 bases from V and 3 bases from J; bases unmatched to any gene: 10. CDR3 nucleotides: TGTGCCAGCAGTCCTCGGGACAGGGGGCGCGGGGACTATGGCTACACCTTC. Its translation: CASSPRDRGRGDYGYTF.

The chain joins TRBV7-9 to TRBJ2-5, with no clear D. This CDR3 spans 12 amino acids. The germline V gene has CDR1 SEHNR and CDR2 FQNEAQ (reference sequence). Trimming took off 5 bases at V and 0 bases at J, with 4 bases between the two ends. CDR3 protein: CASSDYQETQYF. The DNA of the CDR3 is TGTGCCAGCAGCGATTACCAAGAGACCCAGTACTTC.

This chain joins TRBV6-1 and TRBJ1-1; D is unclear. CDR1 and CDR2 from the germline V gene are MNHNS and SASEGT. V was pared by 5 bases and J by 0 bases, with 13 bases between. The CDR3 is made up of 15 amino acids. The CDR3 DNA reads TGTGCCAGCAGTCGGTCGGGGTTCATGAACACTGAAGCTTTCTTT. Translated: CASSRSGFMNTEAFF.

This clonotype has ten or more counts. The chain combines TRBV12-3 or TRBV12-4 with TRBJ2-7; D remains unclear. The V gene lost 5 bases and the J gene lost 2 bases, with 10 bases spanning the gap. The CDR3 sequence is 13 residues long. The CDR3 sequence is CASSPTSPYEQYF. CDR3 in DNA: TGTGCCAGCAGTCCCACATCTCCCTACGAGCAGTACTTC.

A few counts support this clonotype. The genes are TRBV2 and TRBJ2-5; D possibly matches TRBD1 or TRBD2 (5 bases each). V gave up 6 bases and J gave up 5 bases, with 25 bases separating them. The CDR3 runs to 17 residues. Germline V gene data show CDR1 as SNHLY and CDR2 as FYNNEI. The CDR3 sequence is CASSQPGRDLVFETQYF. The CDR3 nucleotides are TGTGCCAGCAGCCAGCCGGGACGAGATTTGGTGTTTGAGACCCAGTACTTC.